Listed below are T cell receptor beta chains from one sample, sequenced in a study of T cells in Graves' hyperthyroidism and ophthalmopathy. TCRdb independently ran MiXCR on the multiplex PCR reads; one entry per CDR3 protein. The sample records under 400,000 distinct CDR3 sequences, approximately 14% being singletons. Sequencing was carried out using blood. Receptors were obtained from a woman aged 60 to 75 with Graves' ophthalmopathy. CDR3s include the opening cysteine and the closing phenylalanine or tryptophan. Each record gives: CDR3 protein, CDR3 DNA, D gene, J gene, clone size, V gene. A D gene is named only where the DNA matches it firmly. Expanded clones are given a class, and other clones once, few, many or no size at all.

CASSLNWGAKNIQYF | TGTGCCAGCAGCTTAAATTGGGGTGCCAAAAACATTCAGTACTTC | - | TRBJ2-4 | - | TRBV11-2
CASSKSSGSSQTQYF | TGTGCCAGCAGCAAATCCAGCGGGAGTTCGCAGACCCAGTACTTC | TRBD2 | TRBJ2-5 | few | TRBV7-2
CSARDHNSGSNTGELFF | TGCAGTGCTAGAGATCATAATAGCGGGAGTAACACCGGGGAGCTGTTTTTT | TRBD2 | TRBJ2-2 | - | TRBV20-1
CASSLLAGLQETQYF | TGCGCCAGCAGCTTACTAGCGGGGCTCCAAGAGACCCAGTACTTC | TRBD2 | TRBJ2-5 | few | TRBV5-1
CASSLGGTSARSCNEQFF | TGTGCCAGCAGCTTGGGAGGCACTAGCGCCCGATCCTGCAATGAGCAGTTCTTC | TRBD2 | TRBJ2-1 | - | TRBV5-4
CASSLGENTGELFF | TGTGCCAGCAGCTTGGGGGAGAACACCGGGGAGCTGTTTTTT | - | TRBJ2-2 | many | TRBV5-6
CASSLEGIGASGSYEQYF | TGTGCCAGCAGTTTGGAAGGGATCGGGGCTAGCGGGAGCTACGAGCAGTACTTC | TRBD2 | TRBJ2-7 | many | TRBV28
CASSLRQGTYNEQFF | TGTGCCAGCAGTTTGAGACAGGGGACCTACAATGAGCAGTTCTTC | TRBD1 | TRBJ2-1 | many | TRBV27
CASGSSRVADTQYF | TGTGCCAGCGGATCCTCCCGGGTTGCAGATACGCAGTATTTT | - | TRBJ2-3 | many | TRBV28
CSASPSGWEGRYEQYF | TGCAGTGCTAGTCCCTCAGGGTGGGAGGGGCGCTACGAGCAGTACTTC | TRBD2 | TRBJ2-7 | - | TRBV20-1
CASSYGTGLYNEQFF | TGTGCCAGCAGTTATGGGACAGGGTTATACAATGAGCAGTTCTTC | TRBD1 | TRBJ2-1 | - | TRBV6-2/TRBV6-3
CASSQDRGTSYEQYF | TGTGCCAGCAGCCAAGACAGGGGGACCTCCTACGAGCAGTACTTC | TRBD1 | TRBJ2-7 | many | TRBV27
CASRITGLGWSEQFF | TGTGCCAGCAGAATAACGGGACTAGGGTGGAGTGAGCAGTTCTTC | TRBD2 | TRBJ2-1 | many | TRBV11-2
CATSEQASTDTQYF | TGTGCCACCAGTGAACAGGCCAGCACAGATACGCAGTATTTT | - | TRBJ2-3 | many | TRBV24-1
CASSALSGRATEQFF | TGTGCCAGCAGCGCCCTGAGCGGGAGGGCCACTGAGCAGTTCTTC | TRBD2 | TRBJ2-1 | many | TRBV7-9
CASSPSLAREGTQYF | TGCGCCAGCAGCCCGTCACTTGCCCGGGAGGGGACCCAGTACTTC | TRBD2 | TRBJ2-5 | few | TRBV5-1
CASSVTSGPYNEQFF | TGTGCCAGCTCGGTTACTAGCGGGCCATACAATGAGCAGTTCTTC | TRBD2 | TRBJ2-1 | many | TRBV18
CASNTLQGFLYEQYF | TGTGCCAGCAATACCTTACAGGGGTTCCTCTACGAGCAGTACTTC | TRBD1 | TRBJ2-7 | few | TRBV28